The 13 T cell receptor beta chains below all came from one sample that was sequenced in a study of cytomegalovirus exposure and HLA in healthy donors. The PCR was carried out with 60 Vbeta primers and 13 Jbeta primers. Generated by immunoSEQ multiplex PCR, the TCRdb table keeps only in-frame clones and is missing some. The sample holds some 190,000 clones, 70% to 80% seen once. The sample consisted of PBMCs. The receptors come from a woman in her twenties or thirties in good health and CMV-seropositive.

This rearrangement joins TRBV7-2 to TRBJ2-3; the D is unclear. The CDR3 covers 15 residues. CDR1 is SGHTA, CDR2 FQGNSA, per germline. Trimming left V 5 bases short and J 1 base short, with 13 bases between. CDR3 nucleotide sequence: TGTGCCAGCAGCCCTTTTCCCCGGGGCACAGATACGCAGTATTTT. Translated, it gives CASSPFPRGTDTQYF.

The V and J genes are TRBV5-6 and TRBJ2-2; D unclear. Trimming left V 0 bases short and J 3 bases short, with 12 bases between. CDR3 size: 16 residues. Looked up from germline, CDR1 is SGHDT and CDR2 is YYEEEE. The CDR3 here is CASSLGETPHTGELFF. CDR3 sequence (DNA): TGTGCCAGCAGCTTGGGTGAGACACCTCACACCGGGGAGCTGTTTTTT.

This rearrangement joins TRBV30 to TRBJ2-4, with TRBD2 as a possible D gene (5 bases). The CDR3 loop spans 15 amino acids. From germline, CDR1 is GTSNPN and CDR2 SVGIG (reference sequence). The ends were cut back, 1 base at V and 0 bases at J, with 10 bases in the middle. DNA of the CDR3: TGTGCCTGGAGTGGGGGAGCGGTAGCCAAAAACATTCAGTACTTC. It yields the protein CAWSGGAVAKNIQYF.

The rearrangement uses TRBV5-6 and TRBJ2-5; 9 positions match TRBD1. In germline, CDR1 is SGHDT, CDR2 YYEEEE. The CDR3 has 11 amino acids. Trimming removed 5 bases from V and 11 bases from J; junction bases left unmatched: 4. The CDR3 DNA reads TGTGCCAGCAGTACAGGGGGCCTTCAGTACTTC. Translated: CASSTGGLQYF.

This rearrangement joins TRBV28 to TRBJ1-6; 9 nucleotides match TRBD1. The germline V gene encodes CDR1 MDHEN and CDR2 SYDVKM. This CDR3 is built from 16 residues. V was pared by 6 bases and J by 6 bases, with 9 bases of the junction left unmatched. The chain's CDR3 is CASRDLTGGSNSPLHF. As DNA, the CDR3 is TGTGCCAGCAGGGACCTAACAGGGGGCAGTAATTCACCCCTCCACTTT.

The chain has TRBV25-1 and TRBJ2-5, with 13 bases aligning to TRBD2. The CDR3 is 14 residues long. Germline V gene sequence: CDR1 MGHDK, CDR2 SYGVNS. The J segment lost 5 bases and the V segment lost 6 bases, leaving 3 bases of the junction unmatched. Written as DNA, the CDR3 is TGTGCCAGCAGCGGACTAGCGGGGGTGGAGACCCAGTACTTC. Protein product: CASSGLAGVETQYF.

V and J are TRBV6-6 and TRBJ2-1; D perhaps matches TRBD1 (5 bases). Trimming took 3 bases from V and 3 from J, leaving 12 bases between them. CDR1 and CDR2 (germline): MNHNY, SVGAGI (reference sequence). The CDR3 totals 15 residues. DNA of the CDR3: TGTGCCAGCAGTTATTGGACAAGGGACTACAATGAGCAGTTCTTC. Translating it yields CASSYWTRDYNEQFF.

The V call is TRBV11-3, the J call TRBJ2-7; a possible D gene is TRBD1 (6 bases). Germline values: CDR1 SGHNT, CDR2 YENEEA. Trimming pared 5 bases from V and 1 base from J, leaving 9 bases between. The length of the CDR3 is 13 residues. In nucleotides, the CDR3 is TGTGCCAGCAGCGGAACAGGGTCCTACGAGCAGTACTTC. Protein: CASSGTGSYEQYF.

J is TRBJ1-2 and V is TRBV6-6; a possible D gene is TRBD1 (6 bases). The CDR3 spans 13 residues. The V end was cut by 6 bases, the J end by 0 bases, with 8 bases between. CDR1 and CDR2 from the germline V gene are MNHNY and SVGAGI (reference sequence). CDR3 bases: TGTGCCAGCAGGGACAGAACTAACTATGGCTACACCTTC. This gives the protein CASRDRTNYGYTF.

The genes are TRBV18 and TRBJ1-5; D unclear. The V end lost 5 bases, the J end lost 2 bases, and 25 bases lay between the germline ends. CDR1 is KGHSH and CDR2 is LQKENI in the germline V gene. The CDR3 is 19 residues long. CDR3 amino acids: CASSAGEGGGISGNQPQHF. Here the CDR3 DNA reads TGTGCCAGCTCAGCGGGCGAGGGTGGAGGGATCAGCGGCAATCAGCCCCAGCATTTT.

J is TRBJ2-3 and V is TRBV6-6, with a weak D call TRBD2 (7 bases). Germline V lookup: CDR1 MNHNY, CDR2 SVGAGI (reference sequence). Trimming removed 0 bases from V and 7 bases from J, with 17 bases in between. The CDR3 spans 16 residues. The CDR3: CASSYSGGGPIYTQYF. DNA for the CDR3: TGTGCCAGCAGTTACTCAGGGGGGGGGCCTATTTATACGCAGTATTTT.

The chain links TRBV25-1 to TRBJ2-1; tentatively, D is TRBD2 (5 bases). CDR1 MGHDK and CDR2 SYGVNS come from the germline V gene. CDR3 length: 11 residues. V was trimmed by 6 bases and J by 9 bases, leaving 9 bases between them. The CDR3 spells CASREEFEQFF. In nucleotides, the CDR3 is TGTGCCAGCAGGGAGGAATTTGAGCAGTTCTTC.

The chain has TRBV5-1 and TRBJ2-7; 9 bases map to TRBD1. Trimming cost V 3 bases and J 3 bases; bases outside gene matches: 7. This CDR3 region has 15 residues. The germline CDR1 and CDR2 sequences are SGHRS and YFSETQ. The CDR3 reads CASSSTGTGNYEQYF. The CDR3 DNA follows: TGCGCCAGCAGCTCCACCGGGACAGGGAACTACGAGCAGTACTTC. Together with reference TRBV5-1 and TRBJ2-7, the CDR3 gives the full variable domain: KAGVTQTPRYLIKTRGQQVTLSCSPISGHRSVSWYQQTPGQGLQFLFEYFSETQRNKGNFPGRFSGRQFSNSRSEMNVSTLELGDSALYLCASSSTGTGNYEQYFGPGTRLTVT.